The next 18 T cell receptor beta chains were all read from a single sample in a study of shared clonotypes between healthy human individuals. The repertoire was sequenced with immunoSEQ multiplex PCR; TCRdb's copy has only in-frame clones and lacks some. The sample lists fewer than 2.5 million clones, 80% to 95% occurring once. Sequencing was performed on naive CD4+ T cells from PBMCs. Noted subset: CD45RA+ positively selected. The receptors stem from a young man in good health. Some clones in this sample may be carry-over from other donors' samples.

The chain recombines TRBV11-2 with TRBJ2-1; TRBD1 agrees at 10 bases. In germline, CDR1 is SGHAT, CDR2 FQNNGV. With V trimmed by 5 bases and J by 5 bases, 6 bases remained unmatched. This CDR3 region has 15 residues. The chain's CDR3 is CASSPPGQGNNEQFF. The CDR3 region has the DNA TGTGCCAGCAGCCCACCGGGACAGGGGAACAATGAGCAGTTCTTC.

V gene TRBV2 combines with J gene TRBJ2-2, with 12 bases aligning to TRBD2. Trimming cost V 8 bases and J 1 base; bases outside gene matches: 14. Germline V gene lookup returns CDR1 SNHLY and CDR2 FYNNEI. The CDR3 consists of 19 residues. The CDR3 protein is CASPVRGRGLAGNTGELFF. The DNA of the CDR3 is TGTGCCAGCCCGGTTCGAGGCAGGGGACTAGCGGGGAACACCGGGGAGCTGTTTTTT.

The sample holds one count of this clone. In nucleotides, the CDR3 is TGCGCCAGCAGCCCGGACAGGGCCTTCATGAACACTGAAGCTTTCTTT. Translation: CASSPDRAFMNTEAFF. The gene calls are TRBV5-1 and TRBJ1-1; 8 positions agree with TRBD1. The CDR3 consists of 16 residues. Germline CDR1 is SGHRS and CDR2 is YFSETQ. J was trimmed by 0 bases and V by 4 bases; bases with no gene match: 8.

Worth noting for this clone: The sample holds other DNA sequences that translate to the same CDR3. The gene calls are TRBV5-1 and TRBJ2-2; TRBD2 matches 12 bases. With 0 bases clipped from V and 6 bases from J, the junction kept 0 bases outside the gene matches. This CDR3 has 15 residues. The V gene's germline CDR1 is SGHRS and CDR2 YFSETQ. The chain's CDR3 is CASSLGLAGAGELFF. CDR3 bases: TGCGCCAGCAGCTTGGGACTAGCGGGAGCCGGGGAGCTGTTTTTT.

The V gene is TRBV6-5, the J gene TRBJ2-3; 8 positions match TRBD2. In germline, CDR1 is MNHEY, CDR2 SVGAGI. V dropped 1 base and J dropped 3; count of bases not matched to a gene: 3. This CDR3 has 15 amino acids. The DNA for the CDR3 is TGTGCCAGCAGTTACTGGGCTAGCGGGACAGATACGCAGTATTTT. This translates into CASSYWASGTDTQYF.

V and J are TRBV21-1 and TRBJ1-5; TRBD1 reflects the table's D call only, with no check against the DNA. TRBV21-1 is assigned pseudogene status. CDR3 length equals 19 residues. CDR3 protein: CASSKVVRGDEYGNQPQHF. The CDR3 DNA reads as TGTGCCAGCAGCAAAGTAGTCAGGGGGGATGAGTACGGCAATCAGCCCCAGCATTTT.

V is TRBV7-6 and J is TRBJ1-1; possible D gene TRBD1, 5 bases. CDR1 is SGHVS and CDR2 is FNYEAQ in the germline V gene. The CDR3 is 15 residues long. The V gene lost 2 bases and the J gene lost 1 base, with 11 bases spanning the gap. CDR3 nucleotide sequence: TGTGCCAGCAGCTTATTGGGACTGACGAACACTGAAGCTTTCTTT. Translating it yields CASSLLGLTNTEAFF. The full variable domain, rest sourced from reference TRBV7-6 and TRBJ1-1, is GAGVSQSPRYKVTKRGQDVALRCDPISGHVSLYWYRQALGQGPEFLTYFNYEAQQDKSGLPNDRFSAERPEGSISTLTIQRTEQRDSAMYRCASSLLGLTNTEAFFGQGTRLTVV.

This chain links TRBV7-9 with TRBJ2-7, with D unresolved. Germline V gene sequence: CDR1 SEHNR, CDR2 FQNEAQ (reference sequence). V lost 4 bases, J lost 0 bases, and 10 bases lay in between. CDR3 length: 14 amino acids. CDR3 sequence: CASSSQQTSYEQYF. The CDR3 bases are TGTGCCAGCAGCTCACAGCAAACCTCCTACGAGCAGTACTTC.

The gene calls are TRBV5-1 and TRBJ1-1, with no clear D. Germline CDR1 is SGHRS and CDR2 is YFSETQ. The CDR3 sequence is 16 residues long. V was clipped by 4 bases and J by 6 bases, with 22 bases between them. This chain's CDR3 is CASSPTGRSSDSEAFF. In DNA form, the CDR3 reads TGCGCCAGCAGCCCCACTGGTCGCTCCAGCGATTCTGAAGCTTTCTTT.

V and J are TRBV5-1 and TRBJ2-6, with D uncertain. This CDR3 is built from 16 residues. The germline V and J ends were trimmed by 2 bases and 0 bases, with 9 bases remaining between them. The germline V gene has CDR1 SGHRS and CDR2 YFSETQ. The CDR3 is CASSLAQFSGANVLTF. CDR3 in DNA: TGCGCCAGCAGCTTAGCACAGTTCTCTGGGGCCAACGTCCTGACTTTC.

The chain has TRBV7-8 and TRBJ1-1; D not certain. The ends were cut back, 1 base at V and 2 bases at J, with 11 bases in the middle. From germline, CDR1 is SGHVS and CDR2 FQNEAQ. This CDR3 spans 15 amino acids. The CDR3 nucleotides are TGTGCCAGCAGCTTAGGAAGTTGGCCTAACACTGAAGCTTTCTTT. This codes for CASSLGSWPNTEAFF.

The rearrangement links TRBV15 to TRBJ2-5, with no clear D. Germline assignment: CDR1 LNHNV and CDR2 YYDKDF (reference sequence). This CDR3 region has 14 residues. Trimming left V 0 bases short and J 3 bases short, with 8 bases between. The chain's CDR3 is CATSRDHGKETQYF. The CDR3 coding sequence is TGTGCCACCAGCAGAGATCACGGAAAAGAGACCCAGTACTTC.

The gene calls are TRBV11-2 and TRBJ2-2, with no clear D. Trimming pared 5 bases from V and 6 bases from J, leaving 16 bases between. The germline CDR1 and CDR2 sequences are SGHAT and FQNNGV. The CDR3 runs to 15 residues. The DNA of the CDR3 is TGTGCCAGCAGCCTCTATTCTAGTCAACCCGGGGAGCTGTTTTTT. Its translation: CASSLYSSQPGELFF. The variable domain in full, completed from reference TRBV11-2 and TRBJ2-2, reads EAGVAQSPRYKIIEKRQSVAFWCNPISGHATLYWYQQILGQGPKLLIQFQNNGVVDDSQLPKDRFSAERLKGVDSTLKIQPAKLEDSAVYLCASSLYSSQPGELFFGEGSRLTVL.

The CDR3, as DNA: TGTGCCAGCAGCCCAGGGGACAGGGGGCTAGGAAAACTGTTTTTT. Its protein is CASSPGDRGLGKLFF. The genes are TRBV28 and TRBJ1-4, with TRBD1 identical over 12 bases. Losses at the gene ends were 6 bases for V and 10 bases for J; bases not matched to a gene: 9. The CDR3 spans 15 residues. Germline V gene sequence: CDR1 MDHEN, CDR2 SYDVKM. The full variable domain, its missing parts supplied by reference TRBV28 and TRBJ1-4, is DVKVTQSSRYLVKRTGEKVFLECVQDMDHENMFWYRQDPGLGLRLIYFSYDVKMKEKGDIPEGYSVSREKKERFSLILESASTNQTSMYLCASSPGDRGLGKLFFGSGTQLSVL.

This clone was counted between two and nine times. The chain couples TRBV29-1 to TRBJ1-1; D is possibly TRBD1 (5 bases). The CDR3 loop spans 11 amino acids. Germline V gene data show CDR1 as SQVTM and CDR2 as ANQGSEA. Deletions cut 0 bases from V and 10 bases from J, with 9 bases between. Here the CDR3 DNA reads TGCAGCGTTGAAGATCCGACAGTAGCTTTCTTT. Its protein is CSVEDPTVAFF.

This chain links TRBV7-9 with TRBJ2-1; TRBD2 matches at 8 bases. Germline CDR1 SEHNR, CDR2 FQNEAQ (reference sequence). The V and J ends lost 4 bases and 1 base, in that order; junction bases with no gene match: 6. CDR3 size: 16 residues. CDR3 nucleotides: TGTGCCAGCAGCTCGCCAGGGACTAGATCCTACAATGAGCAGTTCTTC. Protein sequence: CASSSPGTRSYNEQFF.

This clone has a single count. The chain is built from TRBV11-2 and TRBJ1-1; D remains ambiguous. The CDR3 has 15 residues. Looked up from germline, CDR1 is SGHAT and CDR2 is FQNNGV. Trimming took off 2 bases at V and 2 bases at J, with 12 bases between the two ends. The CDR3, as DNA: TGTGCCAGCAGCTTACGGTGGCAGACAAACACTGAAGCTTTCTTT. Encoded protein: CASSLRWQTNTEAFF.

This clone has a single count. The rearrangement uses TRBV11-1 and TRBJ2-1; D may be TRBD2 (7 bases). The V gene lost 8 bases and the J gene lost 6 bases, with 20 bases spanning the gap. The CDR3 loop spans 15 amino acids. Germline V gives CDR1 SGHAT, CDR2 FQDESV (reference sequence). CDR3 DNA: TGTGCCAGCCAATCCTGGGGGGGGGCGGTCAATGAGCAGTTCTTC. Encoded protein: CASQSWGGAVNEQFF.